The 6 T cell receptor beta chains given below trace back to one sample, sequenced in a study of T cell changes during pregnancy in multiple sclerosis. Assay: immunoSEQ multiplex PCR; the TCRdb copy retains only in-frame clones and omits some. The profile covers approximately 40,000 clones, with about 90% appearing a single time and approximately 0.81% taken by the ten largest. Sequencing used CD4+ T cells from peripheral blood mononuclear cells, obtained in the third trimester of pregnancy. The receptor set was obtained from a female donor with multiple sclerosis, enrolled in a pregnancy study.

The rearrangement links TRBV20-1 to TRBJ2-7; 7 bases fit TRBD1. Germline CDR1 is DFQATT and CDR2 is SNEGSKA (reference sequence). The ends lost 5 bases at V and 6 bases at J; junction bases unmatched: 1. The CDR3 is 10 residues long. The DNA for the CDR3 is TGCAGTGCTCACAGGGGCGAGCAGTACTTC. Protein product: CSAHRGEQYF.

This sequence joins TRBV11-2 and TRBJ2-1; a weak D match, TRBD2 (5 bases). The germline CDR1 and CDR2 sequences are SGHAT and FQNNGV. V was cut by 3 bases and J by 4 bases, with 13 bases left in between. CDR3 length: 15 residues. CDR3 in amino acids: CASSLEDGLYNEQFF. The CDR3 region has the DNA TGTGCCAGCAGCTTGGAGGACGGATTATACAATGAGCAGTTCTTC.

This chain joins TRBV19 and TRBJ2-5, with 10 bases fitting TRBD1. CDR1 is LNHDA, CDR2 SQIVND, per germline (reference sequence). The CDR3 contains 14 residues. V lost 5 bases to trimming and J lost 5 bases; unmatched junction nucleotides: 5. The CDR3 DNA follows: TGTGCCAGTAGTCCGGGGACAGGGGTGGAGACCCAGTACTTC. Amino acids: CASSPGTGVETQYF.

The chain couples TRBV5-1 to TRBJ2-5; 9 bases fit TRBD1. The CDR3 spans 14 residues. Germline CDR1 and CDR2: SGHRS and YFSETQ. V shed 4 bases, J shed 5 bases, and the junction held 6 bases outside the gene matches. The CDR3 is CASSTGDRAETQYF. The CDR3, as DNA: TGCGCCAGCAGCACAGGGGACAGGGCCGAGACCCAGTACTTC. Full variable domain (outside the CDR3, taken from reference TRBV5-1 and TRBJ2-5): KAGVTQTPRYLIKTRGQQVTLSCSPISGHRSVSWYQQTPGQGLQFLFEYFSETQRNKGNFPGRFSGRQFSNSRSEMNVSTLELGDSALYLCASSTGDRAETQYFGPGTRLLVL.

Here the CDR3 reads CSVGETGRNTIYF. The CDR3 DNA follows: TGCAGCGTTGGAGAAACAGGGAGAAACACCATATATTTT. V gene TRBV29-1 combines with J gene TRBJ1-3, with D perhaps TRBD1 (6 bases). The CDR3 extends over 13 amino acids. V lost 4 bases to trimming and J lost 5 bases, with 12 bases between them. CDR1 is SQVTM, CDR2 ANQGSEA, per germline.

V usage is TRBV29-1 and J usage is TRBJ2-1; D is possibly TRBD2 (6 bases). The V gene lost 7 bases and the J gene lost 2 bases, with 15 bases spanning the gap. The CDR3 loop spans 14 amino acids. Per the germline V gene, CDR1 is SQVTM and CDR2 is ANQGSEA. The CDR3 sequence is CSGAGFAAYNEQFF. The CDR3 DNA is TGCAGCGGAGCGGGTTTCGCGGCCTACAATGAGCAGTTCTTC.